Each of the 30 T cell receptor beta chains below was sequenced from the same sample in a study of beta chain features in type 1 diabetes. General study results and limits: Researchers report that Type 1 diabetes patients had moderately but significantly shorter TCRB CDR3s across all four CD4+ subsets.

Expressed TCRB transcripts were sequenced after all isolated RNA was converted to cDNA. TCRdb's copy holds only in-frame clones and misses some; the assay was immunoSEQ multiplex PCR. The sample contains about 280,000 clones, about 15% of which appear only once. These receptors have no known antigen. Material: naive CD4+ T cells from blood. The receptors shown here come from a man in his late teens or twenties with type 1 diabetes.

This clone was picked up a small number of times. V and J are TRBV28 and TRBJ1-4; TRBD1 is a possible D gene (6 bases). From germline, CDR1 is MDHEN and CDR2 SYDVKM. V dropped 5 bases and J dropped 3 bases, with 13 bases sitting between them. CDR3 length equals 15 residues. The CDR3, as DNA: TGTGCCAGCAGTATCCCAGGGGCCGCTAATGAAAAACTGTTTTTT. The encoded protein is CASSIPGAANEKLFF.

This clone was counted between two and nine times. The CDR3 loop reads CASSIEDRKNTEAFF. The CDR3 nucleotides are TGTGCCAGCAGCATAGAGGACAGAAAGAACACTGAAGCTTTCTTT. The chain couples TRBV7-9 to TRBJ1-1, with D possibly being TRBD1 (6 bases). The germline gives CDR1 SEHNR, CDR2 FQNEAQ (reference sequence). V dropped 5 bases and J dropped 1 base, with 14 bases sitting between them. The CDR3 has 15 amino acids.

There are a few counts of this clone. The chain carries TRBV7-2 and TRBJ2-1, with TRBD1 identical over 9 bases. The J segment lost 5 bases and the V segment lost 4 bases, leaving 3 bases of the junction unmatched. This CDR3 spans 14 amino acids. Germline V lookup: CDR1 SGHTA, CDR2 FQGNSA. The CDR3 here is CASSWGQGDNEQFF. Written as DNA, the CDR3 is TGTGCCAGCAGCTGGGGACAGGGAGACAATGAGCAGTTCTTC.

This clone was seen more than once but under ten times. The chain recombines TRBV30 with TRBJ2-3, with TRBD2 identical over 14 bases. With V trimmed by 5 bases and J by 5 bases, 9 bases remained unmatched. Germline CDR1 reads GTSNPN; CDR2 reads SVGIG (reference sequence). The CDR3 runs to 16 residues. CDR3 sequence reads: CAWAPGLAGVEDTQYF. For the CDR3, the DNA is TGTGCCTGGGCCCCGGGACTAGCGGGAGTGGAAGATACGCAGTATTTT.

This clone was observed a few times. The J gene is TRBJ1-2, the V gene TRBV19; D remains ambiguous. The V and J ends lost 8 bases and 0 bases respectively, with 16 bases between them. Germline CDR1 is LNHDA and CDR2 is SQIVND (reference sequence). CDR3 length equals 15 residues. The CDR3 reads CASSSPGITNYGYTF. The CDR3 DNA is TGTGCCAGTTCATCCCCGGGGATTACTAACTATGGCTACACCTTC.

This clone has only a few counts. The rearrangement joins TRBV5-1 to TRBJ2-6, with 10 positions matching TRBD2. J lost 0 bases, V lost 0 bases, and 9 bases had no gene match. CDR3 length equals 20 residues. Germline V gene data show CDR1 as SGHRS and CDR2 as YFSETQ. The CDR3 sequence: CASSLEVSGGPSSGANVLTF. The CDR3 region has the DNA TGCGCCAGCAGCTTGGAAGTTAGCGGGGGGCCCAGCTCTGGGGCCAACGTCCTGACTTTC.

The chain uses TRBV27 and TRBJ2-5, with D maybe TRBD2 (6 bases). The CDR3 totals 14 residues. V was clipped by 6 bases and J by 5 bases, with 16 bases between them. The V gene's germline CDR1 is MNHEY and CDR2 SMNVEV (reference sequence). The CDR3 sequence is CASSGTPLTETQYF. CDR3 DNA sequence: TGTGCCAGCAGCGGGACTCCCCTGACGGAGACCCAGTACTTC.

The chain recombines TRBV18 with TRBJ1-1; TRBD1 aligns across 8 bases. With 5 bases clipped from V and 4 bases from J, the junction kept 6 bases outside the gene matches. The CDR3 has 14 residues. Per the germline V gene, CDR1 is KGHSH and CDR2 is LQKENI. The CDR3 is CASSATGEATEAFF. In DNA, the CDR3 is TGTGCCAGCTCAGCGACAGGGGAGGCCACTGAAGCTTTCTTT.

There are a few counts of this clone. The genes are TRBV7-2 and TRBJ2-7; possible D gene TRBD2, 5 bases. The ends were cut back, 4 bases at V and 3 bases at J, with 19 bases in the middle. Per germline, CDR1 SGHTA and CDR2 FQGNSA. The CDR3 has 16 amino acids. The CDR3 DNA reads TGTGCCAGCAGCTCCTCAAATAGCGCGAGAAGCTACGAGCAGTACTTC. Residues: CASSSSNSARSYEQYF.

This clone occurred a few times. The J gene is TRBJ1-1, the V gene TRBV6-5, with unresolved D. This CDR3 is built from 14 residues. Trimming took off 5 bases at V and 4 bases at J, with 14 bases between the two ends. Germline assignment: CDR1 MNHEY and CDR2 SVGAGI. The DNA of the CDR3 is TGTGCCAGCAGTGAATCTATTGGTGGCACTGAAGCTTTCTTT. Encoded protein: CASSESIGGTEAFF.

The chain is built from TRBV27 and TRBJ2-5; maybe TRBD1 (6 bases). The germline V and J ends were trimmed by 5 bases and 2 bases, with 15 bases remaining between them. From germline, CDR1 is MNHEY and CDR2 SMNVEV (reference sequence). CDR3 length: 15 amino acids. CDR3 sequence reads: CASSRQTGSQETQYF. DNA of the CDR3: TGTGCCAGCAGTCGTCAGACAGGCTCTCAAGAGACCCAGTACTTC.

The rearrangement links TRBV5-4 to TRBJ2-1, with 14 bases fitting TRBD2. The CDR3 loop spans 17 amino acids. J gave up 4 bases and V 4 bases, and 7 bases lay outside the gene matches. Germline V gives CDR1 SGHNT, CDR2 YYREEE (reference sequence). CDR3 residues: CASSRSTSGGVYNEQFF. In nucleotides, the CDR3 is TGTGCCAGCAGCCGTTCGACTAGCGGGGGGGTTTACAATGAGCAGTTCTTC.

The CDR3 sequence is CASSPRQGTDTEAFF. CDR3 bases: TGTGCCAGCAGCCCTAGACAGGGAACGGACACTGAAGCTTTCTTT. The gene calls are TRBV7-2 and TRBJ1-1, with TRBD1 matching 7 bases. V dropped 5 bases and J dropped 3; count of bases not matched to a gene: 9. Germline assignment: CDR1 SGHTA and CDR2 FQGNSA. This CDR3 comprises 15 residues.

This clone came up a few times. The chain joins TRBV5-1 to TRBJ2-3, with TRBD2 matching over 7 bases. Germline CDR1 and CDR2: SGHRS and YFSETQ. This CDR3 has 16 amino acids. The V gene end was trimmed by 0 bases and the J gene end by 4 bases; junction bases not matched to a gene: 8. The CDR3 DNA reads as TGCGCCAGCAGCTTGGTCCCCGGGGGGATTTCAGATACGCAGTATTTT. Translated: CASSLVPGGISDTQYF.

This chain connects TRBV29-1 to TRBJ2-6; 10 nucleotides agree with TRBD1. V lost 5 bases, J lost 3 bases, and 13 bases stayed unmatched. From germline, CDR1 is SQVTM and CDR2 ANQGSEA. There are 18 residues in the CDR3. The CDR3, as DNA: TGCAGCGTTTCCAAGACAGGGGGCGGGTCTTTTGGGGCCAACGTCCTGACTTTC. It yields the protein CSVSKTGGGSFGANVLTF.

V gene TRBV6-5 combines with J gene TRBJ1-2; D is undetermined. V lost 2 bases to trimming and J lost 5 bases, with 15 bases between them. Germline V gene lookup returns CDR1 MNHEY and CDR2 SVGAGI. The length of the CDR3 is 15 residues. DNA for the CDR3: TGTGCCAGCAGTTACGGAGGGCGAGTGGGTTATGGCTACACCTTC. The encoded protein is CASSYGGRVGYGYTF.

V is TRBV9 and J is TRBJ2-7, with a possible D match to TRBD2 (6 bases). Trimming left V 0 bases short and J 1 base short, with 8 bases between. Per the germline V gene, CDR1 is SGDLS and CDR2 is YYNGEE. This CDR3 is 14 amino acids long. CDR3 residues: CASSVAGASYEQYF. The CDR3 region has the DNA TGTGCCAGCAGCGTAGCGGGAGCTTCCTACGAGCAGTACTTC.

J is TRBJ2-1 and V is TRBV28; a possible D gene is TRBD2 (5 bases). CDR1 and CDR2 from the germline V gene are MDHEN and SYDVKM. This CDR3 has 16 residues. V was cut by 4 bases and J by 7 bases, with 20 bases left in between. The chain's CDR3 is CASSSMTNWVWNEQFF. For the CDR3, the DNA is TGTGCCAGCAGTTCCATGACTAATTGGGTCTGGAATGAGCAGTTCTTC.

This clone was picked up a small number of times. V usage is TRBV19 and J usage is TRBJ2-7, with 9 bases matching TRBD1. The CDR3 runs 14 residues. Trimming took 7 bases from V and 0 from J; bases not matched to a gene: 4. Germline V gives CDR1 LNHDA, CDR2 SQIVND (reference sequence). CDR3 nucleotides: TGTGCCAGTACGGAGACAGGGGGCTCCTACGAGCAGTACTTC. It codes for CASTETGGSYEQYF.

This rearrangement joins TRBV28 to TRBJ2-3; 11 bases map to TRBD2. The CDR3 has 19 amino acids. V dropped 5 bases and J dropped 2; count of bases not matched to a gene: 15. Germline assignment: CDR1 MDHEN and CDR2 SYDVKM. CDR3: CASSLTNPLAGGSTDTQYF. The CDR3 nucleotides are TGTGCCAGCAGTCTCACCAACCCTCTAGCGGGGGGCTCCACAGATACGCAGTATTTT. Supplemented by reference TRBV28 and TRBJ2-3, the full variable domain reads DVKVTQSSRYLVKRTGEKVFLECVQDMDHENMFWYRQDPGLGLRLIYFSYDVKMKEKGDIPEGYSVSREKKERFSLILESASTNQTSMYLCASSLTNPLAGGSTDTQYFGPGTRLTVL.

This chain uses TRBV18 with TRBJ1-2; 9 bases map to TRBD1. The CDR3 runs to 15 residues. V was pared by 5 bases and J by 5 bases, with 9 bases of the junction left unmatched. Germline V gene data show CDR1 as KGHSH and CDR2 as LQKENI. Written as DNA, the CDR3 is TGTGCCAGCTCATCTATACAGGGGGCAGAGTATGGCTACACCTTC. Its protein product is CASSSIQGAEYGYTF. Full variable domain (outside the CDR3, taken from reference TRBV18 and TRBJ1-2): NAGVMQNPRHLVRRRGQEARLRCSPMKGHSHVYWYRQLPEEGLKFMVYLQKENIIDESGMPKERFSAEFPKEGPSILRIQQVVRGDSAAYFCASSSIQGAEYGYTFGSGTRLTVV.

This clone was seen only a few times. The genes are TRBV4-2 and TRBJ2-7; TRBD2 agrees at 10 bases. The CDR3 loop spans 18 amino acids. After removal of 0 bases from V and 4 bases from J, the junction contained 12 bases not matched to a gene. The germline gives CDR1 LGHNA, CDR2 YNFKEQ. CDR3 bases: TGTGCCAGCAGCCAAGAGTGGTCAGCTAGCGGGAGTTTGTACGAGCAGTACTTC. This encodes CASSQEWSASGSLYEQYF.

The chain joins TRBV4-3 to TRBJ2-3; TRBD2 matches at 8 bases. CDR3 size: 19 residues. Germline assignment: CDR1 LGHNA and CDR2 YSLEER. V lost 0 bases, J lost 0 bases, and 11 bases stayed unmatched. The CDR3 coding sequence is TGCGCCAGCAGCCAAGATTTGTTGAGTGCGGGGGGCAGCACAGATACGCAGTATTTT. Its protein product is CASSQDLLSAGGSTDTQYF.

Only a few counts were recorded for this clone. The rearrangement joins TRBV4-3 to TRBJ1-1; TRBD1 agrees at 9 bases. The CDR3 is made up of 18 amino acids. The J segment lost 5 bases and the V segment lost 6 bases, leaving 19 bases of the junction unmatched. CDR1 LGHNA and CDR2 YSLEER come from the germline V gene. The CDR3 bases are TGCGCCAGCAGTCGGACTTTAGGGACAGGGACGCCCGGGACTGAAGCTTTCTTT. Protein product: CASSRTLGTGTPGTEAFF.

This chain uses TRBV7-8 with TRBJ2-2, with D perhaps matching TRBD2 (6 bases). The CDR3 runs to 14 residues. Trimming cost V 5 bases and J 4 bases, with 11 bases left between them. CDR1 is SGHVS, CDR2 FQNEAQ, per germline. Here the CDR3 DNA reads TGTGCCAGCAGCCCGGGACTCCCCACCGGGGAGCTGTTTTTT. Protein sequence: CASSPGLPTGELFF.

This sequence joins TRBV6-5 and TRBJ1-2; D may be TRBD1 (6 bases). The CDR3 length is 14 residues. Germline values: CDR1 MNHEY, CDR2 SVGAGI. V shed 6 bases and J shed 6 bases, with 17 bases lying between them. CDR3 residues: CASRTLTGFDGYTF. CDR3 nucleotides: TGTGCCAGCAGGACCCTTACAGGGTTCGATGGCTACACCTTC.

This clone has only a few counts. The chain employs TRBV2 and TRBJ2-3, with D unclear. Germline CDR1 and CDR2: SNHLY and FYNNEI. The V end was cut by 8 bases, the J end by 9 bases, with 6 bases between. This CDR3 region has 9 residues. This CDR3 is CASRSTQYF. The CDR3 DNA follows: TGTGCCAGCCGTTCGACGCAGTATTTT.

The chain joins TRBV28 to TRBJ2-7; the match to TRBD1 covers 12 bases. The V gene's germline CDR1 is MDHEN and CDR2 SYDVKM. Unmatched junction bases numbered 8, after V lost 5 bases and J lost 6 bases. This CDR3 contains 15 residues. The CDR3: CASSRPGTGGAEQYF. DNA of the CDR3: TGTGCCAGCAGTCGTCCCGGGACAGGGGGCGCCGAGCAGTACTTC.

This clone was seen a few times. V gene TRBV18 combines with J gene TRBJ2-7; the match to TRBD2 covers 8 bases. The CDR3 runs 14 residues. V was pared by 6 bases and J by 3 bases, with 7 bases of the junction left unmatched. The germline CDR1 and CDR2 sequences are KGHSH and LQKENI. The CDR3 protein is CASSPSSGNYEQYF. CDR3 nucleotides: TGTGCCAGCTCTCCCAGTAGCGGGAACTACGAGCAGTACTTC.

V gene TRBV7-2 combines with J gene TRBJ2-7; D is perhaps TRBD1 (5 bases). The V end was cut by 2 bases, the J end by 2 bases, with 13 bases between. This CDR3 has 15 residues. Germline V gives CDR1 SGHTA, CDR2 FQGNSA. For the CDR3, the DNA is TGTGCCAGCAGCTTAACCCCAGGACACGCCTACGAGCAGTACTTC. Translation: CASSLTPGHAYEQYF.